This T cell receptor (beta chain) was recorded in a study of tumor and adjacent non-tumor tissue in lung cancer. Whole-study context: There were around 11 adenocarcinoma, a couple of squamous cell carcinoma and 1 small cell lung cancer cases. The patients, roughly 9 men and about 5 women, were 31 to 76 with stage I to III disease. Study-level results: Top 100 clones took a larger repertoire share in normal lung. Compared with tumor, normal lung showed significantly lower TCR diversity.

Turning to this clonotype: Its antigen is undetermined.

This sample's RNA came from whole unsorted tissue. Three rounds of nested PCR, following a modified ARM-PCR protocol, produced the TCRbeta library. TCRdb used MiXCR to reprocess the multiplex PCR reads, holding one entry per CDR3 protein. The table lists over 110,000 distinct CDR3 sequences, 66% of them singletons. The sequence was obtained from a man between 60 and 70 years old with small cell lung cancer. Sequenced material: lung tumor tissue.

CDR3 in amino acids: CTNSEDGAGTQYF. In DNA form, the CDR3 reads TGTACCAACAGTGAAGACGGGGCGGGGACCCAGTACTTC. The chain recombines TRBV6-1 with TRBJ2-5; D possibly uses TRBD1 or TRBD2 (5 bases each). The CDR3 consists of 13 residues. Germline V gene lookup returns CDR1 MNHNS and CDR2 SASEGT.